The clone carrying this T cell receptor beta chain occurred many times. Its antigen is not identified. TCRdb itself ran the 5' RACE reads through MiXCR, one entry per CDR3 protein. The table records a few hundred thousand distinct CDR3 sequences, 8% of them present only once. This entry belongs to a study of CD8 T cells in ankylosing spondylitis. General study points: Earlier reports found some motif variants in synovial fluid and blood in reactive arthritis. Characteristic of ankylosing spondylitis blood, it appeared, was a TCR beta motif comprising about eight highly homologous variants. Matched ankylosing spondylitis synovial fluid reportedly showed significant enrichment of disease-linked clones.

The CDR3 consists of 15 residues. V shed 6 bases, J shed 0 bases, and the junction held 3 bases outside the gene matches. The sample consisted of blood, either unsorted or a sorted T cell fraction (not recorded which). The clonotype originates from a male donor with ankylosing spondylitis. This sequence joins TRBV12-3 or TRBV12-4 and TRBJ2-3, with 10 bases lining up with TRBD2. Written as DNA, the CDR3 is TGTGCCAGCAGGACTAGCGGGCCTAGCACAGATACGCAGTATTTT. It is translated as CASRTSGPSTDTQYF.